This T cell receptor (beta chain) was captured by sequencing in a study of blood T cells in healthy people across ages. Next came a second PCR, run for about 6 to 12 cycles, which used a sample-barcoded 5' primer along with a J-beta primer mix. The study obtained at least 2.5 million CDR3-containing paired-end reads from every sample. From the 5' RACE reads, TCRdb called clonotypes with MiXCR, one entry per CDR3 protein. The sample lists hundreds of thousands of distinct CDR3 sequences; roughly 44% were seen once. The V end was cut by 4 bases, the J end by 5 bases, with 13 bases between. Germline lookup yields CDR1 DFQATT and CDR2 SNEGSKA (reference sequence). This CDR3 region has 13 residues. This clonotype appeared a few times.

The source of this sequence is a woman aged 55 to 70 in good health. The rearrangement joins TRBV20-1 to TRBJ2-3; no definite D call. Sequenced material: blood. The CDR3 nucleotides read TGCAGTGCTACCTCTCCCAGCGTAGATACGCAGTATTTT. This gives the protein CSATSPSVDTQYF.